This T cell receptor beta chain was captured in a study of T cells in Graves' hyperthyroidism and ophthalmopathy. A Clinical Activity Score of at least 3, a NOSPECS grade of at least 4 and a duration under 3 months were recorded in the ophthalmopathy patients. Patients showing uncontrolled infection, other autoimmune disease, pregnancy or lactation were ineligible. The ends lost 2 bases at V and 8 bases at J; junction bases unmatched: 11. Germline-derived CDR1 and CDR2 are LGHDT and YNNKEL (reference sequence). The CDR3 is 15 residues long. TCR beta CDR3 region amplification was performed from RNA transcripts. The TCR CDR3 was amplified in a first-round RT-PCR using the HTBI primer set. TCRdb reprocessed the multiplex PCR reads with MiXCR, giving one entry per CDR3 protein. The sample lists 530,000 or so distinct CDR3 sequences; 24% were seen once. This clonotype was counted many times.

The clonotype was recovered from a woman between 25 and 40 years old with Graves' ophthalmopathy. The rearrangement joins TRBV3-1 to TRBJ1-1; TRBD1 matches 7 bases. Sequences were obtained from blood. The CDR3 DNA follows: TGTGCCAGCAGCCAACTCCTTCAGGGGGGTCGAGAAGCTTTCTTT. This translates into CASSQLLQGGREAFF.